This T cell receptor beta chain stems from a study of shared clonotypes between healthy human individuals. Across the whole study: Donor ages ranged 18 to 49 years: a couple of women, a few men. Study findings and constraints: Several donors had around 5% of their naive CD4 clonotypes in common. Rarefaction showed sorted-subset sequencing was incomplete despite large depth.

This CDR3 contains 14 residues. The ends were cut back, 3 bases at V and 2 bases at J, with 11 bases in the middle. Germline V gene sequence: CDR1 SGHNT, CDR2 YYREEE (reference sequence). Data came from immunoSEQ multiplex PCR; TCRdb stores just in-frame clones and leaves some out. Of about a million clones listed, more than 65% are singletons. Comment on this clone: What it recognizes is unknown.

Sequenced sample: memory CD4+ T cells sorted from blood. Sample subset: CD45RA-negative fraction. The chain couples TRBV5-4 to TRBJ2-5; TRBD1 is a possible D gene (6 bases). This clonotype was sampled from a young man in good health. The CDR3 reads CASSSGTLQETQYF. The CDR3 coding sequence is TGTGCCAGCAGCTCCGGGACATTACAAGAGACCCAGTACTTC.